The next 13 T cell receptor beta chains were all read from a single sample in a study of T cell responses to AZD1222 COVID-19 vaccine. The protocol was immunoSEQ multiplex PCR, while the TCRdb copy is restricted to in-frame clones and leaves out a portion. This table has some 66,000 clones, more than 75% appearing once. Sequencing was performed on peripheral blood, taken on day 0 of AZD1222 vaccination. The receptor source for this set is an adult in good health.

The J gene is TRBJ2-5, the V gene TRBV3-1 (or the pseudogene TRBV3-2); D remains unclear. The V end was cut by 0 bases, the J end by 7 bases, with 6 bases between. CDR3 length: 12 residues. In germline, CDR1 is LGHDT, CDR2 YNNKEL (reference sequence). DNA for the CDR3: TGTGCCAGCAGCCAAGAACGCGGGACCCAGTACTTC. As protein: CASSQERGTQYF.

The gene calls are TRBV11-2 and TRBJ2-3; TRBD2 matches 7 bases. Germline V CDR1 and CDR2: SGHAT, FQNNGV. This CDR3 is 15 amino acids long. Trimming took 2 bases from V and 3 from J; bases not matched to a gene: 5. The CDR3 nucleotides read TGTGCCAGCAGCTTAAGACTAGCTGAAACAGATACGCAGTATTTT. It translates to CASSLRLAETDTQYF.

The gene calls are TRBV28 and TRBJ2-5, with D possibly matching TRBD1 (5 bases). The V gene lost 9 bases and the J gene lost 1 base, with 9 bases spanning the gap. Looked up from germline, CDR1 is MDHEN and CDR2 is SYDVKM. The CDR3 length is 12 residues. The CDR3 protein is CASRQTQETQYF. The CDR3 region has the DNA TGTGCCAGTCGACAGACCCAAGAGACCCAGTACTTC.

The rearrangement joins TRBV4-1 to TRBJ1-1; D is undetermined. CDR1 and CDR2 (germline): MGHRA, YSYEKL. This CDR3 is built from 13 residues. V was trimmed by 0 bases and J by 8 bases, leaving 10 bases between them. In nucleotides, the CDR3 is TGCGCCAGCAGCCAAGAGGACCGGAGAGAAGCTTTCTTT. Residues: CASSQEDRREAFF.

CDR3 coding DNA: TGTGCCAGCAGCGGTCAGGGTGGCTACACCTTC. This sequence encodes CASSGQGGYTF. This chain connects TRBV9 to TRBJ1-2; a weak D match, TRBD1 (5 bases). The germline V and J ends were trimmed by 3 bases and 7 bases, with 7 bases remaining between them. Germline V gene lookup returns CDR1 SGDLS and CDR2 YYNGEE. The length of the CDR3 is 11 residues.

The chain joins TRBV11-3 to TRBJ2-3; D gene ambiguous. CDR1 is SGHNT, CDR2 YENEEA, per germline. This CDR3 has 13 residues. V gave up 0 bases and J gave up 1 base, with 2 bases separating them. CDR3 protein: CASSLEGTDTQYF. CDR3 coding DNA: TGTGCCAGCAGCTTAGAAGGCACAGATACGCAGTATTTT.

In its sample, this clone was seen once. The CDR3 sequence: CASSRPRGASYEQYF. The CDR3 DNA reads TGTGCCAGCAGCCGCCCACGAGGGGCCTCCTACGAGCAGTACTTC. The chain employs TRBV4-2 and TRBJ2-7; TRBD1 or TRBD2 may be the D gene (5 bases each). Trimming took 4 bases from V and 0 from J, leaving 13 bases between them. The V gene's germline CDR1 is LGHNA and CDR2 YNFKEQ. The CDR3 is made up of 15 amino acids.

This clone was recorded a few times. This chain links TRBV3-1 (or the pseudogene TRBV3-2) with TRBJ1-3, with D uncertain. The CDR3 contains 14 residues. Looked up from germline, CDR1 is LGHDT and CDR2 is YNNKEL (reference sequence). Trimming removed 1 base from V and 0 bases from J, with 4 bases in between. For the CDR3, the DNA is TGTGCCAGCAGCCAAGGGTGCTCTGGAAACACCATATATTTT. Amino acid sequence: CASSQGCSGNTIYF.

The sample holds a few counts of this clone. The chain joins TRBV6-1 to TRBJ1-5; D is uncertain. Germline V gene lookup returns CDR1 MNHNS and CDR2 SASEGT. The CDR3 contains 18 residues. With 1 base removed from V and 0 bases from J, the gap between germline ends came to 16 bases. The CDR3 sequence is CASSEGPYSLPSNQPQHF. CDR3 nucleotide sequence: TGTGCCAGCAGTGAAGGGCCTTATAGCCTTCCTAGCAATCAGCCCCAGCATTTT.

The rearrangement links TRBV27 to TRBJ2-1; unclear D gene. Germline CDR1 is MNHEY and CDR2 is SMNVEV (reference sequence). Trimming took 0 bases from V and 10 from J, leaving 10 bases between them. The CDR3 has 13 residues. In DNA form, the CDR3 reads TGTGCCAGCAGTTTATCTGAGGACCGGGAGCAGTTCTTC. This translates into CASSLSEDREQFF.

CDR3 DNA sequence: TGCGCCAGCAGTGAGTCGATTGGCAGGGCCTACGAGCAGTACTTC. Its protein product is CASSESIGRAYEQYF. This chain joins TRBV10-1 and TRBJ2-7; possibly TRBD1 for D (5 bases). With 0 bases removed from V and 2 bases from J, the gap between germline ends came to 11 bases. Germline CDR1 and CDR2: WNHNN and SYGVQD (reference sequence). The CDR3 is 15 residues long.

The V call is TRBV6-2 or TRBV6-3, the J call TRBJ1-5; the match to TRBD1 covers 7 bases. CDR1 is MNHEY, CDR2 SVGEGT, per germline. Losses at the gene ends were 0 bases for V and 4 bases for J; bases not matched to a gene: 3. The CDR3 extends over 15 amino acids. The DNA of the CDR3 is TGTGCCAGCAGTTACTCTCAGGGGGTTAATCAGCCCCAGCATTTT. It specifies CASSYSQGVNQPQHF.

The chain employs TRBV4-1 and TRBJ1-1; maybe TRBD1 (5 bases). Germline V gene data show CDR1 as MGHRA and CDR2 as YSYEKL. V lost 3 bases and J 5 bases, leaving 10 bases between the germline ends. This CDR3 region has 13 residues. The CDR3 DNA reads TGCGCCAGCAGCCACGTGAGGGGAACTGAAGCTTTCTTT. Protein: CASSHVRGTEAFF.